The 13 T cell receptor beta chains below all came from one sample that was sequenced in a study of immune evolution from preneoplasia to lung adenocarcinoma. The method was immunoSEQ multiplex PCR; TCRdb's version includes in-frame clones alone and lacks a portion of them. Of some 10,000 clones listed, around four fifths are singletons. Sequences were obtained from FFPE minimally invasive lung adenocarcinoma tissue. These receptors were collected from a person between 65 and 80 years old with lung adenocarcinoma.

The chain combines TRBV28 with TRBJ1-6; D unclear. The CDR3 consists of 14 residues. With 2 bases removed from V and 7 bases from J, the gap between germline ends came to 9 bases. Germline V lookup: CDR1 MDHEN, CDR2 SYDVKM. CDR3: CASSLPINNSPLHF. The CDR3 nucleotides are TGTGCCAGCAGTTTACCGATAAACAATTCACCCCTCCACTTT.

This rearrangement joins TRBV18 to TRBJ1-4, with D perhaps matching TRBD1 (5 bases). Trimming took 2 bases from V and 7 from J, leaving 20 bases between them. CDR1 and CDR2 from the germline V gene are KGHSH and LQKENI. The CDR3 covers 17 residues. CDR3 DNA sequence: TGTGCCAGCTCACCAGAGGCAGGGAGCGTGTCAGTTGAAAAACTGTTTTTT. Amino acid sequence: CASSPEAGSVSVEKLFF.

The V and J genes are TRBV2 and TRBJ1-2; no definite D call. The CDR3 covers 11 residues. Deletions cut 6 bases from V and 4 bases from J, with 6 bases between. The germline gives CDR1 SNHLY, CDR2 FYNNEI. This chain's CDR3 is CASRDFYGYTF. CDR3 bases: TGTGCCAGCAGGGACTTCTATGGCTACACCTTC.

The CDR3 coding sequence is TGTGCCAGCAGCCAAGTTTGGGCCGACAACAATGAGCAGTTCTTC. Its protein product is CASSQVWADNNEQFF. This rearrangement joins TRBV4-2 to TRBJ2-1; D call uncertain. V was shortened by 1 base and J by 5 bases, with 12 bases between the two germline ends. The CDR3 is 15 amino acids. The germline CDR1 and CDR2 sequences are LGHNA and YNFKEQ.

Regarding this clone: The sample carries other DNA sequences with the same CDR3. This chain uses TRBV7-9 with TRBJ2-7, with 8 nucleotides matching TRBD1. The CDR3 runs to 14 residues. With 4 bases clipped from V and 2 bases from J, the junction kept 4 bases outside the gene matches. Germline-derived CDR1 and CDR2 are SEHNR and FQNEAQ (reference sequence). The CDR3 nucleotides are TGTGCCAGCAGCTCAGGACAGGGCACCTACGAGCAGTACTTC. This translates into CASSSGQGTYEQYF.

Only one count was recorded for this clone. The rearrangement joins TRBV7-2 to TRBJ2-5; 9 positions agree with TRBD2. The CDR3 has 13 residues. Germline V gives CDR1 SGHTA, CDR2 FQGNSA. DNA for the CDR3: TGTGCTTCGCGGGGGGGGGCCTCGGAGACCCAGTACTTC. It codes for CASRGGASETQYF.

The chain carries TRBV10-1 and TRBJ2-3, with a possible D match to TRBD2 (5 bases). V lost 6 bases and J 4 bases, leaving 11 bases between the germline ends. The germline V gene encodes CDR1 WNHNN and CDR2 SYGVQD (reference sequence). The CDR3 length is 13 residues. CDR3 coding DNA: TGCGCCAGCAGGAATTCGGGGTCAGATACGCAGTATTTT. Translation gives CASRNSGSDTQYF.

The rearrangement joins TRBV18 to TRBJ1-5, with D hard to call. The CDR3 extends over 14 amino acids. Trimming left V 6 bases short and J 4 bases short, with 13 bases between. Looked up from germline, CDR1 is KGHSH and CDR2 is LQKENI. The chain's CDR3 is CASSPIGQNQPQHF. CDR3 DNA sequence: TGTGCCAGCTCTCCCATCGGGCAGAATCAGCCCCAGCATTTT.

The chain is built from TRBV6-1 and TRBJ2-3; perhaps TRBD2 as D (5 bases). The CDR3 extends over 13 amino acids. Between the trimmed V and J ends, which lost 5 bases and 4 bases, there was a span of 10 bases. In germline, CDR1 is MNHNS, CDR2 SASEGT. CDR3 sequence reads: CASSSASPDTQYF. Here the CDR3 DNA reads TGTGCCAGCAGTAGCGCTAGCCCAGATACGCAGTATTTT.

CDR3 region: CASTALNSNQPQHF. CDR3 bases: TGTGCCAGCACCGCGCTGAATAGCAATCAGCCCCAGCATTTT. This chain joins TRBV2 and TRBJ1-5; D uncertain. Trimming shortened V by 7 bases and J by 0 bases, and 10 bases separated the two germline ends. This CDR3 contains 14 residues. CDR1 SNHLY and CDR2 FYNNEI come from the germline V gene.

The J gene is TRBJ1-2, the V gene TRBV7-6; possibly TRBD1 for D (5 bases). V shed 4 bases and J shed 7 bases, with 13 bases lying between them. The CDR3 length is 13 residues. The germline V gene encodes CDR1 SGHVS and CDR2 FNYEAQ. The CDR3 region is CASSSVGGGGYTF. CDR3 nucleotides: TGTGCCAGCAGCTCGGTGGGCGGGGGTGGCTACACCTTC.

V gene TRBV11-2 combines with J gene TRBJ2-5; D gene ambiguous. Germline values: CDR1 SGHAT, CDR2 FQNNGV. The V end was cut by 6 bases, the J end by 3 bases, with 8 bases between. This CDR3 region has 12 residues. The CDR3 spells CASSLAKETQYF. The DNA for the CDR3 is TGTGCCAGCAGTTTGGCAAAAGAGACCCAGTACTTC.

This chain uses TRBV5-6 with TRBJ1-5; D is unresolved. The CDR3 totals 15 residues. Germline V gives CDR1 SGHDT, CDR2 YYEEEE. V was shortened by 3 bases and J by 0 bases, with 10 bases between the two germline ends. This chain's CDR3 is CASSSKMGSNQPQHF. In DNA, the CDR3 is TGTGCCAGCAGCTCGAAAATGGGTAGCAATCAGCCCCAGCATTTT.